These 27 T cell receptor beta chains were all obtained from the same sample, sequenced in a study of T cells expressing NK-cell markers. TCRdb re-called the 5' RACE reads, yielding one record per CDR3 amino acid sequence without DNA. This sample contains roughly 380,000 distinct CDR3 sequences. The sequenced sample was blood T cells: a sorted CD56 or NKG2C T cell subset, CD4+ or CD8+ T cells, or bulk PBMC T cells (not recorded which). These receptors all stem from a man aged 18-70 years in good health.

The chain is built from TRBV19 and TRBJ2-2; the TCRdb call, TRBD1, lacks DNA for checking. The CDR3 totals 15 residues. Germline V gene lookup returns CDR1 LNHDA and CDR2 SQIVND (reference sequence). The CDR3 protein is CASSMLGGNTGELFF. The variable domain in full, completed from reference TRBV19 and TRBJ2-2, reads DGGITQSPKYLFRKEGQNVTLSCEQNLNHDAMYWYRQDPGQGLRLIYYSQIVNDFQKGDIAEGYSVSREKKESFPLTVTSAQKNPTAFYLCASSMLGGNTGELFFGEGSRLTVL.

The genes are TRBV7-2 and TRBJ1-6. The CDR3 contains 15 residues. From germline, CDR1 is SGHTA and CDR2 FQGNSA. The CDR3 here is CASSTHGGTYSPLHF.

This chain links TRBV5-1 with TRBJ2-7; TCRdb returns TRBD1, unconfirmable since there is no DNA. Germline CDR1 and CDR2: SGHRS and YFSETQ. There are 15 residues in the CDR3. CDR3 sequence: CASSLAGGARYEQYF.

The chain couples TRBV11-2 to TRBJ2-1. Germline V gives CDR1 SGHAT, CDR2 FQNNGV. This CDR3 spans 18 amino acids. The CDR3 sequence: CASSLGPPIGFSYNEQFF.

This chain joins TRBV27 and TRBJ2-2. Germline CDR1 and CDR2: MNHEY and SMNVEV (reference sequence). The CDR3 covers 14 residues. The CDR3: CASGTRQNTGELFF.

V and J are TRBV20-1 and TRBJ2-2; the TCRdb call, TRBD1, lacks DNA for checking. CDR3 length equals 16 residues. Germline lookup yields CDR1 DFQATT and CDR2 SNEGSKA (reference sequence). Here the CDR3 reads CSAKPGGPANTGELFF.

The CDR3 sequence is CATTTSALGEQYF. This chain uses TRBV2 with TRBJ2-7; checking the TCRdb D call of TRBD2 is not possible without DNA. Germline CDR1 is SNHLY and CDR2 is FYNNEI. This CDR3 has 13 amino acids.

The chain recombines TRBV7-9 with TRBJ1-1; checking the TCRdb D call of TRBD1 is not possible without DNA. In germline, CDR1 is SEHNR, CDR2 FQNEAQ (reference sequence). This CDR3 contains 12 residues. The CDR3 is CASSQFQGPAFF.

V usage is TRBV3-1 and J usage is TRBJ1-2. The CDR3 covers 13 residues. Per the germline V gene, CDR1 is LGHDT and CDR2 is YNNKEL (reference sequence). The CDR3 region is CASSQSSSGGYTF.

The gene calls are TRBV19 and TRBJ1-2. The germline CDR1 and CDR2 sequences are LNHDA and SQIVND (reference sequence). This CDR3 is built from 14 residues. The CDR3 reads CASRAGRYFYGYTF.

This chain uses TRBV4-2 with TRBJ1-5. CDR3 size: 14 residues. Germline-derived CDR1 and CDR2 are LGHNA and YNFKEQ. Here the CDR3 reads CASSQETFNQPQHF.

The chain is built from TRBV7-3 and TRBJ2-5; TCRdb selects TRBD2, and the lack of DNA leaves this call unchecked. The CDR3 extends over 21 amino acids. Germline-derived CDR1 and CDR2 are SGHTA and FQGTGA. The CDR3 is CASSLTGPTSGGAGGVETQYF.

The chain joins TRBV12-2 to TRBJ1-2; TCRdb indicates TRBD1, and absent DNA this call remains unverified. TRBV12-2 is a pseudogene. The CDR3 is 17 amino acids. The CDR3 here is CASRLVLRGTGHYGYTF.

The chain employs TRBV6-1 and TRBJ2-5; TCRdb indicates TRBD1, and absent DNA this call remains unverified. Germline V lookup: CDR1 MNHNS, CDR2 SASEGT. The CDR3 runs to 15 residues. The CDR3: CAITEKNRGQETQYF.

The CDR3 sequence: CASKVAGELFF. The rearrangement uses TRBV2 and TRBJ2-2. This CDR3 has 11 amino acids. Germline CDR1 SNHLY, CDR2 FYNNEI.

The J gene is TRBJ2-3, the V gene TRBV7-8; the D gene TCRdb calls, TRBD1, cannot be checked with no DNA. The length of the CDR3 is 18 residues. From germline, CDR1 is SGHVS and CDR2 FQNEAQ. CDR3 residues: CASSLYPGGQVRADTQYF.

The CDR3 here is CASSPRKVDEQYF. The V and J genes are TRBV18 and TRBJ2-7. The CDR3 extends over 13 amino acids. Germline CDR1 reads KGHSH; CDR2 reads LQKENI. Full variable domain (remainder filled in from reference TRBV18 and TRBJ2-7): NAGVMQNPRHLVRRRGQEARLRCSPMKGHSHVYWYRQLPEEGLKFMVYLQKENIIDESGMPKERFSAEFPKEGPSILRIQQVVRGDSAAYFCASSPRKVDEQYFGPGTRLTVT.

This chain connects TRBV6-5 to TRBJ1-2; TCRdb proposes TRBD1, but this gene call is untestable without DNA. The V gene's germline CDR1 is MNHEY and CDR2 SVGAGI. The CDR3 is made up of 13 amino acids. CDR3 loop: CASSYSPLSGYTF.

The J gene is TRBJ2-3, the V gene TRBV28; TCRdb's D call of TRBD2 is untestable without DNA. The CDR3 has 15 residues. The germline V gene encodes CDR1 MDHEN and CDR2 SYDVKM. The CDR3 sequence: CASSLSLRGGNTQYF.

This rearrangement joins TRBV3-1 to TRBJ2-1; TCRdb gives TRBD1 as the D gene, but with no DNA this cannot be confirmed. This CDR3 has 15 amino acids. Germline V gene data show CDR1 as LGHDT and CDR2 as YNNKEL (reference sequence). This CDR3 is CASSQDRTGGDEQFF.

This rearrangement joins TRBV12-3 or TRBV12-4 to TRBJ2-5; TCRdb's assignment of TRBD1 cannot be checked, as there is no DNA. The CDR3 runs 15 residues. CDR3 sequence reads: CASSSRTVRVETQYF.

The V and J genes are TRBV12-5 and TRBJ1-1; TCRdb reports TRBD1, a call that lacks DNA to check it against. CDR1 is LGHNT and CDR2 is FRNRAP in the germline V gene. CDR3 length: 14 residues. The CDR3 is CASAPGQMNTEAFF.

The chain couples TRBV19 to TRBJ1-4. This CDR3 spans 14 amino acids. Germline V gives CDR1 LNHDA, CDR2 SQIVND (reference sequence). CDR3 sequence: CATLGYGRNEKLFF.

The V gene is TRBV12-3 or TRBV12-4, the J gene TRBJ2-3; TCRdb's D call of TRBD1 is untestable without DNA. The length of the CDR3 is 16 residues. Here the CDR3 reads CASSHTGTGVTDTQYF.

This chain uses TRBV12-3 or TRBV12-4 with TRBJ2-7; TCRdb gives TRBD1 as the D gene, but with no DNA this cannot be confirmed. The CDR3 is 17 residues long. The CDR3 reads CASSPRTGGMGSYEQYF.

The chain joins TRBV27 to TRBJ1-6; the D call from TCRdb, TRBD1, cannot be confirmed without DNA. The CDR3 loop spans 15 amino acids. The germline V gene has CDR1 MNHEY and CDR2 SMNVEV (reference sequence). CDR3 residues: CASRVNRGWNSPLHF.

The chain links TRBV7-9 to TRBJ1-2; TCRdb names TRBD1, which stays unverified in the absence of DNA. There are 14 residues in the CDR3. Germline V gene data show CDR1 as SEHNR and CDR2 as FQNEAQ (reference sequence). The CDR3 sequence: CASSLGTTDYGYTF.